The clone carrying this T cell receptor (beta chain) was seen more than once but under ten times. The target antigen is unknown. This sample was taken from a study of T cell repertoires in cytomegalovirus infection. Study background: Public TCR beta signatures indicated both CMV infection and matching HLA type.

Broader study findings: What dominated the ex vivo response were HLA-C-restricted CMV-specific TCR beta clonotypes. The cumulative frequency of public TCR beta families identified carriers of CMV plus the relevant HLA.

One entry per CDR3 protein results from TCRdb running MiXCR on the reads. The sample has 250,000 to 350,000 distinct CDR3 sequences; around 25% are singletons. Germline trimming cut 4 bases from V and 3 bases from J; bases unmatched to any gene: 7. CDR3 length: 15 amino acids. Germline V lookup: CDR1 SGHRS, CDR2 YFSETQ. The source material was PBMCs. This clonotype was obtained from a human donor in good health (CMV status not recorded). Some clones in this sample may be carry-over from other donors' samples. The chain has TRBV5-1 and TRBJ2-1; 7 nucleotides agree with TRBD2. The DNA for the CDR3 is TGCGCCAGCAGCCAGTCCAGCGGGGTCTACAATGAGCAGTTCTTC. This codes for CASSQSSGVYNEQFF.